Presented here are 6 T cell receptor beta chains from one specimen sequenced in a study of memory CD4+ T cells and cytomegalovirus serostatus (dated by TCRdb to between 2019 and 2020). The library was obtained by the immunoSEQ multiplex PCR assay. The table was pulled from immuneACCESS by TCRdb, which kept in-frame rearrangements only. Such tables lose some clones; where checked, under half of the loss comes from unresolved V genes, and the rest has no known cause. The sample table records around 60,000 clones; roughly four fifths of these occur just once. The top ten constitute 0.75% to 0.9% of the sample. Single viable CD3+CD4+CD8-CD45RO+ cells were sorted as memory CD4+ T cells on a FACSAria II. Source material: memory CD4+ T cells from blood. The receptor set was obtained from an adult in good health and CMV-seronegative.

V is TRBV19 and J is TRBJ2-3; 7 positions agree with TRBD2. Losses at the gene ends were 1 base for V and 3 bases for J; bases not matched to a gene: 4. CDR1 and CDR2 (germline): LNHDA, SQIVND (reference sequence). This CDR3 is 15 amino acids long. The CDR3 protein is CASSIVTGGTDTQYF. The CDR3 DNA reads TGTGCCAGTAGTATAGTAACGGGAGGAACAGATACGCAGTATTTT.

This sequence joins TRBV6-5 and TRBJ1-1; 10 bases are shared with TRBD1. The ends lost 4 bases at V and 2 bases at J; junction bases unmatched: 7. Germline V gene lookup returns CDR1 MNHEY and CDR2 SVGAGI. The CDR3 sequence is 16 residues long. The CDR3 DNA follows: TGTGCCAGCAGTTCGGACAGGGGGAGGGGAAACACTGAAGCTTTCTTT. The encoded protein is CASSSDRGRGNTEAFF.

The chain couples TRBV18 to TRBJ2-5; D unclear. This CDR3 spans 13 amino acids. The V gene's germline CDR1 is KGHSH and CDR2 LQKENI. Deletions cut 4 bases from V and 2 bases from J, with 8 bases between. The DNA for the CDR3 is TGTGCCAGCTCACGCGGCCCACAAGAGACCCAGTACTTC. This sequence encodes CASSRGPQETQYF.

The chain carries TRBV2 and TRBJ1-2; 10 bases align to TRBD1. V gave up 8 bases and J gave up 2 bases; unmatched junction bases: 8. CDR1 is SNHLY and CDR2 is FYNNEI in the germline V gene. The CDR3 totals 15 residues. The CDR3, as DNA: TGTGCCAGCGCGGAGACAGGGGGCGCCAACTATGGCTACACCTTC. Amino acids: CASAETGGANYGYTF.

The chain couples TRBV7-3 to TRBJ2-1; D gene uncertain. This CDR3 contains 16 residues. The V gene lost 1 base and the J gene lost 8 bases, with 18 bases spanning the gap. CDR1 is SGHTA and CDR2 is FQGTGA in the germline V gene. The CDR3 loop reads CASSLRSAITNDEQFF. The CDR3 DNA is TGTGCCAGCAGCTTAAGGTCGGCGATTACCAATGATGAGCAGTTCTTC.

This chain joins TRBV6-6 and TRBJ1-3, with TRBD1 identical over 7 bases. Germline CDR1 MNHNY, CDR2 SVGAGI (reference sequence). V lost 8 bases to trimming and J lost 1 base; unmatched junction nucleotides: 8. The CDR3 runs 15 residues. The CDR3 loop is CASHPGGNSGNTIYF. CDR3 coding DNA: TGTGCCAGCCACCCAGGGGGAAATTCTGGAAACACCATATATTTT.